The 12 T cell receptor beta chains below were found in one sample sequenced in a study of T cell responses to AZD1222 COVID-19 vaccine. TCRdb keeps only in-frame clones here, not all; method: immunoSEQ multiplex PCR. The table has around 140,000 clones, about 94% seen once. The source material was peripheral blood, sampled on day 0 of AZD1222 vaccination. These receptors were obtained from an adult in good health.

This sequence joins TRBV4-3 and TRBJ1-2; D gene uncertain. The CDR3 totals 18 residues. Germline lookup yields CDR1 LGHNA and CDR2 YSLEER. Trimming pared 0 bases from V and 3 bases from J, leaving 20 bases between. CDR3 sequence (DNA): TGCGCCAGCAGCCAAGATAAGGGAGGTCCGCACCTTCACTATGGCTACACCTTC. Translation gives CASSQDKGGPHLHYGYTF.

In its sample, this clone was seen once. The CDR3 DNA reads as TGTGCCAGCAGCTTAGCCCTATTCGACAATGAGCAGTTCTTC. Its translation is CASSLALFDNEQFF. This rearrangement joins TRBV11-2 to TRBJ2-1; D unclear. The ends were cut back, 1 base at V and 5 bases at J, with 9 bases in the middle. Germline assignment: CDR1 SGHAT and CDR2 FQNNGV. The CDR3 sequence is 14 residues long.

This sequence joins TRBV29-1 and TRBJ2-1; D tentatively fits TRBD1 or TRBD2 (6 bases each). Trimming pared 3 bases from V and 3 bases from J, leaving 9 bases between. The CDR3 consists of 13 residues. Germline V gene data show CDR1 as SQVTM and CDR2 as ANQGSEA. CDR3 DNA: TGCAGCGTTGATGAGGGGGGCTACAATGAGCAGTTCTTC. It is translated as CSVDEGGYNEQFF.

The chain uses TRBV4-1 and TRBJ1-2; TRBD1 might be the D (5 bases). The ends were cut back, 0 bases at V and 6 bases at J, with 11 bases in the middle. The CDR3 loop spans 14 amino acids. Germline lookup yields CDR1 MGHRA and CDR2 YSYEKL. CDR3 sequence: CASSQDSSGDGYTF. The DNA for the CDR3 is TGCGCCAGCAGCCAAGATTCTTCGGGGGATGGCTACACCTTC.

This sequence joins TRBV7-2 and TRBJ1-4; 7 bases agree with TRBD1. The V gene end was trimmed by 1 base and the J gene end by 11 bases; junction bases not matched to a gene: 13. The CDR3 sequence is 16 residues long. Germline V CDR1 and CDR2: SGHTA, FQGNSA. CDR3: CASSLDSGQRATKLFF. CDR3 nucleotides: TGTGCCAGCAGCTTAGATTCGGGACAGCGAGCAACGAAACTGTTTTTT.

The chain links TRBV5-5 to TRBJ2-3, with D uncertain. V lost 5 bases and J lost 0, with 10 bases in between. CDR1 SGHKS and CDR2 YYEKEE come from the germline V gene (reference sequence). The CDR3 sequence is 14 residues long. The CDR3 DNA reads TGTGCCAGCAGGACCGGAACTAGCACAGATACGCAGTATTTT. This translates into CASRTGTSTDTQYF.

The chain links TRBV19 to TRBJ1-1; a weak D match, TRBD1 (5 bases). V gave up 3 bases and J gave up 0 bases, with 5 bases separating them. The CDR3 loop spans 13 amino acids. Germline CDR1 reads LNHDA; CDR2 reads SQIVND (reference sequence). In DNA, the CDR3 is TGTGCCAGTAGTATGGGGCTGAACACTGAAGCTTTCTTT. It specifies CASSMGLNTEAFF.

The chain joins TRBV9 to TRBJ1-2; no reliable D call. The CDR3 has 13 amino acids. Deletions cut 4 bases from V and 5 bases from J, with 12 bases between. From germline, CDR1 is SGDLS and CDR2 YYNGEE. The CDR3 bases are TGTGCCAGCAGCACCACCGGTACTTATGGCTACACCTTC. The encoded protein is CASSTTGTYGYTF.

The chain carries TRBV18 and TRBJ2-1; 7 nucleotides agree with TRBD1. The junction had 10 bases not matched to a gene; V was cut back by 2 bases and J by 6 bases. The CDR3 runs to 16 residues. Germline V lookup: CDR1 KGHSH, CDR2 LQKENI. CDR3 bases: TGTGCCAGCTCACCAAGGGGGACAGAAAAATTCAATGAGCAGTTCTTC. This encodes CASSPRGTEKFNEQFF.

This chain uses TRBV7-8 with TRBJ2-3; D might be TRBD2 (5 bases). The germline V gene encodes CDR1 SGHVS and CDR2 FQNEAQ. The CDR3 runs 11 residues. Deletions cut 2 bases from V and 8 bases from J, with 5 bases between. The CDR3 is CASSLRGTQYF. The CDR3 DNA reads TGTGCCAGCAGCTTACGGGGTACGCAGTATTTT.

This chain joins TRBV6-7 and TRBJ2-2; D possibly uses TRBD1 or TRBD2 (5 bases each). TRBV6-7 is annotated as an ORF whose role is uncertain. V lost 2 bases and J 6 bases, leaving 13 bases between the germline ends. The CDR3 has 15 amino acids. Here the CDR3 reads CASSYEGPPAGELFF. The CDR3 DNA is TGTGCCAGCAGTTACGAGGGACCGCCCGCCGGGGAGCTGTTTTTT.

This clone was detected only once. The chain combines TRBV27 with TRBJ2-4, with TRBD2 identical over 9 bases. Trimming cost V 4 bases and J 7 bases; bases outside gene matches: 2. The CDR3 sequence is 13 residues long. CDR1 and CDR2 from the germline V gene are MNHEY and SMNVEV (reference sequence). The CDR3 DNA sequence: TGTGCCAGCAGTTACGCGGGGGGGAACATTCAGTACTTC. Translated, it gives CASSYAGGNIQYF.